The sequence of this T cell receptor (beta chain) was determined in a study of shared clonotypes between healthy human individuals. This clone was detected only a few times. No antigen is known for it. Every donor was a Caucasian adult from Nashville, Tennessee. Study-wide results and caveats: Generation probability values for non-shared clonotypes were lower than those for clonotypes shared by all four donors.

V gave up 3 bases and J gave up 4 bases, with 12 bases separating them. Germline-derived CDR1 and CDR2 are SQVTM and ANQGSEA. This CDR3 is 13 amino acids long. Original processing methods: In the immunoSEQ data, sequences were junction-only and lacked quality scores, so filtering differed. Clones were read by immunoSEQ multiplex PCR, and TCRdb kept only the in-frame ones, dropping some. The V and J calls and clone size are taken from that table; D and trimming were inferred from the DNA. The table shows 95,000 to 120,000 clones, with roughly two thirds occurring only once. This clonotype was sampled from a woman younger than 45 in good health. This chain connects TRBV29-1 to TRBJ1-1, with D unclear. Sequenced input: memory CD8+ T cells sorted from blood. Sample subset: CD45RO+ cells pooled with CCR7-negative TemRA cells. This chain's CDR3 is CSVDRLLATEAFF. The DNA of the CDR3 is TGCAGCGTTGACAGGCTCCTAGCCACTGAAGCTTTCTTT.